The 28 T cell receptor beta chains below were found in one sample sequenced in a study of blood T cell repertoires in COVID-19. The protocol was immunoSEQ multiplex PCR, while the TCRdb copy is restricted to in-frame clones and leaves out a portion. The sample shows about 120,000 clones, 75% to 85% of them seen only once. The material sequenced was peripheral blood. All receptors come from a woman older than 75 with acute or convalescent COVID-19.

The rearrangement joins TRBV28 to TRBJ1-1, with D possibly matching TRBD1 (6 bases). Germline V gives CDR1 MDHEN, CDR2 SYDVKM. V was cut by 1 base and J by 11 bases, with 17 bases left in between. The length of the CDR3 is 14 residues. The CDR3 loop is CASSLSAGASWAFF. CDR3 nucleotide sequence: TGTGCCAGCAGTTTATCGGCAGGGGCTTCCTGGGCTTTCTTT.

In this sample, this clone turned up once. The chain couples TRBV6-5 to TRBJ1-5; TRBD1 matches at 8 bases. Looked up from germline, CDR1 is MNHEY and CDR2 is SVGAGI. This CDR3 is 15 amino acids long. V gave up 6 bases and J gave up 1 base; unmatched junction bases: 5. DNA for the CDR3: TGTGCCAGCAGCGTTCAGGGGGCGAGCAATCAGCCCCAGCATTTT. Protein: CASSVQGASNQPQHF.

The V call is TRBV30, the J call TRBJ1-2; perhaps TRBD1 as D (6 bases). Germline V gives CDR1 GTSNPN, CDR2 SVGIG (reference sequence). Trimming stripped 0 bases from V and 8 bases from J, with 16 bases between. CDR3 length: 14 residues. The CDR3: CAWSVLGAFGGYTF. Written as DNA, the CDR3 is TGTGCCTGGAGTGTACTGGGGGCGTTCGGAGGCTACACCTTC.

The V and J genes are TRBV11-1 and TRBJ2-7; D not certain. Trimming took off 1 base at V and 1 base at J, with 11 bases between the two ends. CDR1 and CDR2 from the germline V gene are SGHAT and FQDESV (reference sequence). The CDR3 is made up of 15 amino acids. The CDR3 protein is CASSLVQRFSYEQYF. DNA for the CDR3: TGTGCCAGCAGCTTAGTGCAGCGATTTTCCTACGAGCAGTACTTC.

The chain combines TRBV4-3 with TRBJ2-1; 8 nucleotides match TRBD2. The CDR3 loop spans 16 amino acids. Germline lookup yields CDR1 LGHNA and CDR2 YSLEER. Trimming at V came to 3 bases and at J to 12 bases, leaving 16 bases not matched to a gene. CDR3 loop: CASSQRLGLAGEGQFF. The CDR3 DNA reads as TGCGCCAGCAGCCAGAGGTTGGGGCTAGCGGGCGAGGGGCAGTTCTTC.

The genes are TRBV2 and TRBJ2-1; TRBD2 aligns across 7 bases. V lost 7 bases to trimming and J lost 4 bases; unmatched junction nucleotides: 7. Germline V lookup: CDR1 SNHLY, CDR2 FYNNEI. CDR3 length: 14 residues. This CDR3 reads CASKSGTTYNEQFF. The CDR3 bases are TGTGCCAGCAAAAGTGGGACTACGTACAATGAGCAGTTCTTC.

This chain links TRBV27 with TRBJ1-4; tentatively, D is TRBD1 (5 bases). Germline V gene data show CDR1 as MNHEY and CDR2 as SMNVEV (reference sequence). The length of the CDR3 is 15 residues. Trimming cost V 4 bases and J 8 bases, with 17 bases left between them. CDR3 DNA sequence: TGTGCCAGCAGTTCATCAGTCCGGGGGTGGGAAAAACTGTTTTTT. Amino acid sequence: CASSSSVRGWEKLFF.

This rearrangement joins TRBV5-1 to TRBJ2-5; 12 bases align to TRBD2. CDR3 length: 16 amino acids. Germline assignment: CDR1 SGHRS and CDR2 YFSETQ. The V segment lost 0 bases and the J segment 4 bases; nucleotides outside the gene matches: 4. DNA of the CDR3: TGCGCCAGCAGCTTGGTTCCGACTAGCGGGAGAGAGACCCAGTACTTC. Amino acid sequence: CASSLVPTSGRETQYF.

This chain connects TRBV11-2 to TRBJ2-5, with D possibly matching TRBD1 (6 bases). The CDR3 spans 16 residues. V lost 1 base to trimming and J lost 5 bases, with 17 bases between them. The germline V gene encodes CDR1 SGHAT and CDR2 FQNNGV. CDR3 nucleotide sequence: TGTGCCAGCAGCTTAGTGACAGGCTACGACGCGGAGACCCAGTACTTC. It encodes CASSLVTGYDAETQYF.

The genes are TRBV28 and TRBJ1-5; TRBD1 aligns across 9 bases. CDR1 is MDHEN, CDR2 SYDVKM, per germline. The CDR3 contains 17 residues. The V gene end was trimmed by 6 bases and the J gene end by 0 bases; junction bases not matched to a gene: 9. In DNA form, the CDR3 reads TGTGCCAGCAGCAGGACAGGGGACATCTATAGCAATCAGCCCCAGCATTTT. Its translation is CASSRTGDIYSNQPQHF.

The rearrangement joins TRBV12-3 or TRBV12-4 to TRBJ1-1; 9 bases line up with TRBD1. The CDR3 sequence is 13 residues long. Unmatched junction bases numbered 4, after V lost 5 bases and J lost 6 bases. The CDR3 nucleotides read TGTGCCAGCAGTAGACAGGGGGACTCTGAAGCTTTCTTT. It translates to CASSRQGDSEAFF.

This rearrangement joins TRBV10-1 to TRBJ1-1; 7 positions agree with TRBD1. Per germline, CDR1 WNHNN and CDR2 SYGVQD (reference sequence). Trimming at V came to 0 bases and at J to 0 bases, leaving 1 base not matched to a gene. CDR3 length equals 15 residues. CDR3 protein: CASSESGQMNTEAFF. CDR3 nucleotides: TGCGCCAGCAGTGAGTCGGGACAGATGAACACTGAAGCTTTCTTT.

The V and J genes are TRBV5-1 and TRBJ1-1; D remains ambiguous. Trimming shortened V by 0 bases and J by 5 bases, and 8 bases separated the two germline ends. From germline, CDR1 is SGHRS and CDR2 YFSETQ. This CDR3 has 13 residues. The CDR3 loop reads CASSLDPRTEAFF. The CDR3 DNA sequence: TGCGCCAGCAGCTTGGACCCGAGGACTGAAGCTTTCTTT.

The chain uses TRBV7-9 and TRBJ1-1; D uncertain. Germline V gives CDR1 SEHNR, CDR2 FQNEAQ (reference sequence). This CDR3 region has 12 residues. V lost 4 bases and J lost 4, with 7 bases in between. The CDR3 here is CASSSFGTEAFF. Here the CDR3 DNA reads TGTGCCAGCAGCTCCTTCGGCACTGAAGCTTTCTTT.

V gene TRBV6-5 combines with J gene TRBJ1-1, with 8 nucleotides matching TRBD1. The CDR3 loop spans 14 amino acids. With 6 bases clipped from V and 1 base from J, the junction kept 4 bases outside the gene matches. Germline CDR1 MNHEY, CDR2 SVGAGI. CDR3 in amino acids: CASRPGQGNTEAFF. The CDR3 nucleotides read TGTGCCAGCAGGCCAGGACAGGGGAACACTGAAGCTTTCTTT.

The rearrangement joins TRBV24-1 to TRBJ2-1, with 7 nucleotides matching TRBD1. CDR1 is KGHDR, CDR2 SFDVKD, per germline. CDR3 size: 16 residues. V dropped 4 bases and J dropped 4; count of bases not matched to a gene: 9. The CDR3 spells CATSEARQGPYNEQFF. The CDR3 coding sequence is TGTGCCACCAGTGAGGCCCGACAGGGACCATACAATGAGCAGTTCTTC.

The DNA of the CDR3 is TGTGCCAGCAGCCGCCTCCTAGAGACCGGGGAGCTGTTTTTT. Translating it yields CASSRLLETGELFF. This chain connects TRBV27 to TRBJ2-2; D call uncertain. Trimming removed 6 bases at V and 5 bases at J, with 13 bases between. Germline assignment: CDR1 MNHEY and CDR2 SMNVEV (reference sequence). The CDR3 is 14 residues long.

Note on this clone: At the DNA level, this CDR3 is encoded by other sequences in the same sample as well. Written as DNA, the CDR3 is TGTGCCAGCAGTCTTGCGGGCTACGAGCAGTACTTC. Its translation is CASSLAGYEQYF. The V call is TRBV28, the J call TRBJ2-7, with D perhaps TRBD2 (5 bases). Per germline, CDR1 MDHEN and CDR2 SYDVKM. Between the trimmed V and J ends, which lost 5 bases and 3 bases, there was a span of 8 bases. This CDR3 is 12 amino acids long.

The genes are TRBV4-3 and TRBJ1-2, with D possibly being TRBD1 (6 bases). V was pared by 1 base and J by 4 bases, with 10 bases between. CDR3 length: 14 amino acids. CDR1 LGHNA and CDR2 YSLEER come from the germline V gene. The CDR3 DNA sequence: TGCGCCAGCAGCCAAGCGAACAGGGCCTATGGCTACACCTTC. It is translated as CASSQANRAYGYTF.

This clone occurred a few times. V is TRBV10-1 and J is TRBJ2-2; D is unresolved. V was clipped by 5 bases and J by 8 bases, with 9 bases between them. The CDR3 consists of 12 residues. CDR1 is WNHNN and CDR2 is SYGVQD in the germline V gene (reference sequence). This CDR3 is CASSFSSGELFF. The CDR3 DNA sequence: TGCGCCAGCAGTTTCAGTTCGGGGGAGCTGTTTTTT.

The chain couples TRBV19 to TRBJ1-1, with TRBD1 matching 9 bases. Germline values: CDR1 LNHDA, CDR2 SQIVND (reference sequence). The CDR3 contains 15 residues. After removal of 5 bases from V and 1 base from J, the junction contained 5 bases not matched to a gene. CDR3 coding DNA: TGTGCCAGTAGTCGACAGGGGGTAGGGAACACTGAAGCTTTCTTT. Translated: CASSRQGVGNTEAFF.

The genes are TRBV2 and TRBJ2-3; 12 nucleotides line up with TRBD2. The germline CDR1 and CDR2 sequences are SNHLY and FYNNEI. The J segment lost 11 bases and the V segment lost 6 bases, leaving 12 bases of the junction unmatched. CDR3 length equals 15 residues. The CDR3 sequence: CASSQTSGRTSGQYF. DNA for the CDR3: TGTGCCAGCAGCCAGACTAGCGGGAGAACTTCTGGGCAGTATTTT. The full variable domain, rest sourced from reference TRBV2 and TRBJ2-3, is EPEVTQTPSHQVTQMGQEVILRCVPISNHLYFYWYRQILGQKVEFLVSFYNNEISEKSEIFDDQFSVERPDGSNFTLKIRSTKLEDSAMYFCASSQTSGRTSGQYFGPGTRLTVL.

This clone was counted only a few times. This chain joins TRBV5-6 and TRBJ2-2, with 11 positions matching TRBD2. Germline V gene data show CDR1 as SGHDT and CDR2 as YYEEEE. The CDR3 length is 14 residues. Losses at the gene ends were 5 bases for V and 6 bases for J; bases not matched to a gene: 3. The CDR3: CASSMTSGAGELFF. The DNA for the CDR3 is TGTGCCAGCAGTATGACTAGCGGGGCCGGGGAGCTGTTTTTT.

The V gene is TRBV28, the J gene TRBJ2-7; D is ambiguous. Trimming stripped 5 bases from V and 0 bases from J, with 2 bases between. The CDR3 has 11 residues. The germline gives CDR1 MDHEN, CDR2 SYDVKM. The CDR3 nucleotides read TGTGCCAGCAGTCACTCCTACGAGCAGTACTTC. Amino acids: CASSHSYEQYF.

This chain uses TRBV15 with TRBJ1-2; D is undetermined. This CDR3 is 15 amino acids long. CDR1 is LNHNV and CDR2 is YYDKDF in the germline V gene (reference sequence). Trimming pared 1 base from V and 0 bases from J, leaving 9 bases between. The DNA of the CDR3 is TGTGCCACCAGCAGAGGACGGGAGGCTAACTATGGCTACACCTTC. Translation gives CATSRGREANYGYTF.

The chain uses TRBV18 and TRBJ1-3, with 9 bases fitting TRBD1. V was pared by 4 bases and J by 2 bases, with 6 bases of the junction left unmatched. Germline CDR1 reads KGHSH; CDR2 reads LQKENI. CDR3 length: 16 residues. The CDR3 loop reads CASSQPGQGTGNTIYF. The CDR3 DNA is TGTGCCAGCTCACAACCGGGACAGGGAACTGGAAACACCATATATTTT.

The CDR3: CASSLELAGQTYEQYF. The DNA for the CDR3 is TGTGCCAGCAGCTTGGAGCTAGCGGGCCAGACCTACGAGCAGTACTTC. The V gene is TRBV5-6, the J gene TRBJ2-7, with 8 bases fitting TRBD2. Germline V gives CDR1 SGHDT, CDR2 YYEEEE. Germline trimming cut 0 bases from V and 2 bases from J; bases unmatched to any gene: 7. The length of the CDR3 is 16 residues.

The DNA of the CDR3 is TGTGCCAGCTCATCGACAGGGCAATTGAATTCACCCCTCCACTTT. The encoded protein is CASSSTGQLNSPLHF. The chain joins TRBV18 to TRBJ1-6; 7 positions agree with TRBD1. CDR3 size: 15 residues. After removal of 5 bases from V and 7 bases from J, the junction contained 8 bases not matched to a gene. Germline V gene lookup returns CDR1 KGHSH and CDR2 LQKENI.